This T cell receptor (beta chain) was sequenced for a study of CD8+ T cells in alopecia areata. Study overall: Treated patients swallowed 5 to 10 mg of oral tofacitinib twice daily. The study gave tofacitinib for 6 to 18 months, then 6 months off drug.

Peripheral blood, together with lesional scalp punch biopsies, was collected from alopecia areata patients. Investigators sorted PBMCs to obtain both CD4+ and CD8+ T cells. It was cDNA, reverse transcribed from extracted RNA, that served as the sequencing template. Profiling relied on immunoSEQ multiplex PCR, and the TCRdb table lists in-frame clones only, not all of them. The sample shows some 170,000 clones, around three fifths of them seen only once. Germline trimming cut 6 bases from V and 0 bases from J; bases unmatched to any gene: 4. CDR1 is MGHDK, CDR2 SYGVNS, per germline. This CDR3 spans 15 amino acids.

The sequence came from a human donor with alopecia areata. This material consisted of CD4+ T cells sorted from blood, taken at week 0. The gene calls are TRBV25-1 and TRBJ2-7; 11 bases align to TRBD2. In nucleotides, the CDR3 is TGTGCCAGCAGCTCTAGCGGGGGGACCTCCTACGAGCAGTACTTC. This translates into CASSSSGGTSYEQYF.